The 9 T cell receptor beta chains reported below all come from one sample, sequenced in a study of cytomegalovirus exposure and HLA in healthy donors. The PCR ran on 60 Vbeta and 13 Jbeta primers. Profiling relied on immunoSEQ multiplex PCR, and the TCRdb table lists in-frame clones only, not all of them. The data show around 100,000 clones, over 70% seen once. The sample was PBMCs. Receptors were obtained from a man between 45 and 60 years old in good health and CMV-seropositive.

This clone was counted a few times. J is TRBJ1-5 and V is TRBV5-4; D perhaps matches TRBD1 (6 bases). Trimming left V 10 bases short and J 5 bases short, with 16 bases between. The CDR3 has 13 amino acids. Germline CDR1 reads SGHNT; CDR2 reads YYREEE (reference sequence). In DNA form, the CDR3 reads TGTGCCTACACAGGGCTGGAAGATCAGCCCCAGCATTTT. It specifies CAYTGLEDQPQHF.

V is TRBV11-1 and J is TRBJ2-1; 10 bases are shared with TRBD2. J gave up 5 bases and V 5 bases, and 6 bases lay outside the gene matches. Germline CDR1 is SGHAT and CDR2 is FQDESV (reference sequence). This CDR3 region has 15 residues. The CDR3 loop reads CASSATSGTNNEQFF. The CDR3, as DNA: TGTGCCAGCAGCGCCACTAGCGGGACTAACAATGAGCAGTTCTTC.

The rearrangement links TRBV5-4 to TRBJ2-7; D may be TRBD1 (6 bases). The germline gives CDR1 SGHNT, CDR2 YYREEE (reference sequence). The CDR3 sequence is 13 residues long. With 2 bases removed from V and 5 bases from J, the gap between germline ends came to 11 bases. The DNA of the CDR3 is TGTGCCAGCAGCTTTGGGAGACAGGACGAGCAGTACTTC. Encoded protein: CASSFGRQDEQYF.

This clone has just one count. This chain links TRBV7-8 with TRBJ2-7, with 10 nucleotides matching TRBD1. V dropped 1 base and J dropped 1; count of bases not matched to a gene: 7. The CDR3 contains 17 residues. CDR1 and CDR2 (germline): SGHVS, FQNEAQ. As DNA, the CDR3 is TGTGCCAGCAGCTTAGTGGATCGGGACAGGGGATCCTACGAGCAGTACTTC. Amino acids: CASSLVDRDRGSYEQYF. Full variable domain (outside the CDR3, taken from reference TRBV7-8 and TRBJ2-7): GAGVSQSPRYKVAKRGQDVALRCDPISGHVSLFWYQQALGQGPEFLTYFQNEAQLDKSGLPSDRFFAERPEGSVSTLKIQRTQQEDSAVYLCASSLVDRDRGSYEQYFGPGTRLTVT.

The chain carries TRBV2 and TRBJ1-4; possible D gene TRBD1, 5 bases. The CDR3 is 14 residues long. The germline gives CDR1 SNHLY, CDR2 FYNNEI. Trimming stripped 2 bases from V and 7 bases from J, with 11 bases between. The CDR3 region is CASSEQGGSEKLFF. As DNA, the CDR3 is TGTGCCAGCAGTGAACAGGGAGGGAGTGAAAAACTGTTTTTT.

In nucleotides, the CDR3 is TGTGCCAGCAGCTGGGCGGGGGGGACCTCTGGAAACACCATATATTTT. Protein product: CASSWAGGTSGNTIYF. This chain joins TRBV5-4 and TRBJ1-3, with D possibly being TRBD1 (5 bases). The CDR3 contains 16 residues. Germline lookup yields CDR1 SGHNT and CDR2 YYREEE (reference sequence). The ends were cut back, 3 bases at V and 0 bases at J, with 13 bases in the middle.

This clone was counted a single time. A read error may produce the germline difference seen at one junction end. This chain connects TRBV7-9 to TRBJ2-5; tentatively, D is TRBD1 (8 bases). The CDR3 is 15 residues long. Germline V gene data show CDR1 as SEHNR and CDR2 as FQNEAQ (reference sequence). CDR3 in amino acids: CSSSLATGGGETQYF. The CDR3 DNA reads as TGTTCCAGCAGCTTAGCCACAGGGGGGGGAGAGACCCAGTACTTC. Filled out from reference TRBV7-9 and TRBJ2-5, the complete variable domain reads DTGVSQNPRHKITKRGQNVTFRCDPISEHNRLYWYRQTLGQGPEFLTYFQNEAQLEKSRLLSDRFSAERPKGSFSTLEIQRTEQGDSAMYLCSSSLATGGGETQYFGPGTRLLVL.

V and J are TRBV25-1 and TRBJ1-2; D unclear. The length of the CDR3 is 12 residues. V lost 8 bases, J lost 7 bases, and 14 bases lay in between. CDR1 is MGHDK and CDR2 is SYGVNS in the germline V gene. The CDR3 region has the DNA TGTGCCAGCGAATCCTTTCGAGGTGGCTACACCTTC. Translation: CASESFRGGYTF.

This clone was observed once. The chain links TRBV5-4 to TRBJ2-1, with 7 bases matching TRBD2. J gave up 9 bases and V 1 base, and 16 bases lay outside the gene matches. Germline lookup yields CDR1 SGHNT and CDR2 YYREEE (reference sequence). This CDR3 contains 17 residues. The CDR3 sequence is CASSLPKGLPRVGEQFF. The CDR3 DNA follows: TGTGCCAGCAGCTTGCCAAAGGGACTACCCAGAGTAGGTGAGCAGTTCTTC.